This T cell receptor (beta chain) originates from a study of T-cell memory formation after mild COVID-19. The CDR3 has 14 residues. The V gene's germline CDR1 is SGHTA and CDR2 FQGNSA. Trimming removed 5 bases from V and 2 bases from J; junction bases left unmatched: 4. Using its own MiXCR run on the 5' RACE reads, TCRdb lists one record per CDR3 protein. The sample gives about 400,000 distinct CDR3 sequences, roughly 15% of which show up once; 20% to 25% is in the top ten. The sequenced sample consisted of PBMCs or a T cell subset sorted from them (not recorded which). The V gene is TRBV7-2, the J gene TRBJ2-5; 8 bases line up with TRBD2. This TCR came from a man aged 18 to 29 who had mild COVID-19 (a few samples of this study predate the infection). Cell type and time point are not known. The CDR3 DNA is TGTGCCAGCAGCCCGGGAGGGATTCAAGAGACCCAGTACTTC. It codes for CASSPGGIQETQYF.